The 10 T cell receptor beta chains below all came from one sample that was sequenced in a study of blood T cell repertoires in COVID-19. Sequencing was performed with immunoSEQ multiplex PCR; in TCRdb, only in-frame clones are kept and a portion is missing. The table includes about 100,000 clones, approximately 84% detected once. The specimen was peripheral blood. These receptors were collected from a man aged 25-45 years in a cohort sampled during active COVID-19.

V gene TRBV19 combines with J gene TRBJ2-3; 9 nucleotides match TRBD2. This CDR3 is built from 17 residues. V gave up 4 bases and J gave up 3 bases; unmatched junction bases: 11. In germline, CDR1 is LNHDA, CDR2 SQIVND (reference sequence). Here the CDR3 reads CASSNAPGLASTDTQYF. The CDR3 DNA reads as TGTGCCAGTAGTAACGCCCCGGGACTAGCAAGTACAGATACGCAGTATTTT.

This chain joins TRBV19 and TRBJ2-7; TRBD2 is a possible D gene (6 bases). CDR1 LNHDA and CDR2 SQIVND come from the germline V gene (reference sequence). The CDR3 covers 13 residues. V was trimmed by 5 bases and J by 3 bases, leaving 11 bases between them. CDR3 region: CASSRGGGYEQYF. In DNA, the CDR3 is TGTGCCAGTAGTCGGGGAGGCGGCTACGAGCAGTACTTC.

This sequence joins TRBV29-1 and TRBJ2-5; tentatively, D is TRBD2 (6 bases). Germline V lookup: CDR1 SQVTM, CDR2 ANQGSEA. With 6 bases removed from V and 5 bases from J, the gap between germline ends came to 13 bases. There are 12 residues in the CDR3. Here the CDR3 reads CSVMEGEETQYF. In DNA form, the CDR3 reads TGCAGCGTGATGGAGGGCGAGGAGACCCAGTACTTC.

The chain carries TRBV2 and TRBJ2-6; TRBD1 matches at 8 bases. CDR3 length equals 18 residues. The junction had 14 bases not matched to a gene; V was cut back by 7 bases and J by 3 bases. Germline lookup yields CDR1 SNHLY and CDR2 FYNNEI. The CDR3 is CASKARQGAVFGANVLTF. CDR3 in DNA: TGTGCCAGCAAGGCGAGGCAGGGGGCTGTGTTTGGGGCCAACGTCCTGACTTTC.

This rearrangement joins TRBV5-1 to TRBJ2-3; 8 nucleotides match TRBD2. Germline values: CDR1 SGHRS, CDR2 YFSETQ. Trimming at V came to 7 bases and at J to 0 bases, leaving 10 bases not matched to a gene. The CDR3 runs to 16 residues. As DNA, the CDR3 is TGCGCCAGCTCCGGGGGGGCCAGACCTAGCACAGATACGCAGTATTTT. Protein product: CASSGGARPSTDTQYF. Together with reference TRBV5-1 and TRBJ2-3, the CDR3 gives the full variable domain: KAGVTQTPRYLIKTRGQQVTLSCSPISGHRSVSWYQQTPGQGLQFLFEYFSETQRNKGNFPGRFSGRQFSNSRSEMNVSTLELGDSALYLCASSGGARPSTDTQYFGPGTRLTVL.

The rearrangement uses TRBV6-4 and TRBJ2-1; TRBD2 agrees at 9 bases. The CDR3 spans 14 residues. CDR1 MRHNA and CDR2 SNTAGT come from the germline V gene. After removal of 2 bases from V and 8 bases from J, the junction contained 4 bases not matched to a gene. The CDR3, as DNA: TGTGCCAGCAGTGACGGGCGGGGGGGCCATGAGCAGTTCTTC. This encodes CASSDGRGGHEQFF.

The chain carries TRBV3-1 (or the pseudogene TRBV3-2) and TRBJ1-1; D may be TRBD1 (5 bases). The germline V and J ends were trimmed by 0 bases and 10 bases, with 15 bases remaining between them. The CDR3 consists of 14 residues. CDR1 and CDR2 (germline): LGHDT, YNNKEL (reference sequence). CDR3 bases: TGTGCCAGCAGCCAAGATTTGCGGGGGGTTGGAGCTTTCTTT. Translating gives CASSQDLRGVGAFF.

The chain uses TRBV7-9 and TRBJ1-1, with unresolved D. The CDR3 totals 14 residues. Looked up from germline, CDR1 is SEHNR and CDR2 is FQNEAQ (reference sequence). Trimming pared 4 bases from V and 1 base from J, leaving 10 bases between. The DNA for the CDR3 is TGTGCCAGCAGCTCTTTACACCAGAACACTGAAGCTTTCTTT. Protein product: CASSSLHQNTEAFF.

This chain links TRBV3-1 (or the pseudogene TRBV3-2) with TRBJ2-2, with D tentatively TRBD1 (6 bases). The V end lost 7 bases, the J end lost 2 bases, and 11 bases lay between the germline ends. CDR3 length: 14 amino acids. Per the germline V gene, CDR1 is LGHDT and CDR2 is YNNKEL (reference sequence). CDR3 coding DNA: TGTGCCAGCACTTACAGGGAAAACACCGGGGAGCTGTTTTTT. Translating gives CASTYRENTGELFF.

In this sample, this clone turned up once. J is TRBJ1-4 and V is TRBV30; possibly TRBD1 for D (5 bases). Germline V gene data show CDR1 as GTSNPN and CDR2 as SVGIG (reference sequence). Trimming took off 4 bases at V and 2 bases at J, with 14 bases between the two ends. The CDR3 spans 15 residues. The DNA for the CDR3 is TGTGCCTGGACCCCACCTGGGGCGACTAATGAAAAACTGTTTTTT. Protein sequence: CAWTPPGATNEKLFF.